These 30 T cell receptor beta chains originate from one sample sequenced in a study of spatial heterogeneity in lung cancer. Time point reported: sample taken at primary tumor resection. TCRdb reprocessed the 5' RACE reads with MiXCR, giving one entry per CDR3 protein. The table has tens of thousands of distinct CDR3 sequences, roughly 6.6% seen once; the top ten hold around 15%. The sequences come from PBMCs, collected at surgery. The receptors were gathered from a female donor with early-stage non-small cell lung cancer.

V and J are TRBV27 and TRBJ2-7; either TRBD1 or TRBD2 may supply D (5 bases each). The CDR3 runs 13 residues. Germline V CDR1 and CDR2: MNHEY, SMNVEV (reference sequence). The CDR3 sequence is CVSCPGTSYEQYF. CDR3 bases: TGTGTTTCCTGCCCCGGGACGTCCTACGAGCAGTACTTC.

This clonotype occurred a few times. The V and J genes are TRBV4-2 and TRBJ1-1; TRBD1 matches at 7 bases. J gave up 5 bases and V 5 bases, and 11 bases lay outside the gene matches. The CDR3 runs 15 residues. Looked up from germline, CDR1 is LGHNA and CDR2 is YNFKEQ. CDR3 nucleotide sequence: TGTGCCAGCAGCGCGACAGGGAGCGCCTGGACTGAAGCTTTCTTT. This gives the protein CASSATGSAWTEAFF.

This clonotype has ten or more counts. CDR3 DNA sequence: TGCAGCGTTCCGGGCCCATACAATGAGCAGTTCTTC. Its translation: CSVPGPYNEQFF. The gene calls are TRBV29-1 and TRBJ2-1; D is unresolved. The CDR3 covers 12 residues. V was shortened by 5 bases and J by 4 bases, with 9 bases between the two germline ends. Germline-derived CDR1 and CDR2 are SQVTM and ANQGSEA.

This clonotype was detected ten times or more. The CDR3 sequence is CASSLTQTNTEAFF. In DNA, the CDR3 is TGCGCCAGCAGCTTGACCCAAACGAACACTGAAGCTTTCTTT. The chain recombines TRBV5-1 with TRBJ1-1; D is unclear. The CDR3 spans 14 residues. V was cut by 1 base and J by 1 base, with 8 bases left in between. Germline-derived CDR1 and CDR2 are SGHRS and YFSETQ. The full variable domain, its missing parts supplied by reference TRBV5-1 and TRBJ1-1, is KAGVTQTPRYLIKTRGQQVTLSCSPISGHRSVSWYQQTPGQGLQFLFEYFSETQRNKGNFPGRFSGRQFSNSRSEMNVSTLELGDSALYLCASSLTQTNTEAFFGQGTRLTVV.

The V call is TRBV7-9, the J call TRBJ1-3; D uncertain. This CDR3 is 15 amino acids long. Looked up from germline, CDR1 is SEHNR and CDR2 is FQNEAQ (reference sequence). Trimming shortened V by 1 base and J by 1 base, and 8 bases separated the two germline ends. CDR3 nucleotides: TGTGCCAGCAGCTTAGGCGGGATATCTGGAAACACCATATATTTT. Residues: CASSLGGISGNTIYF. The entire variable domain, with the rest obtained from reference TRBV7-9 and TRBJ1-3, is as follows: DTGVSQNPRHKITKRGQNVTFRCDPISEHNRLYWYRQTLGQGPEFLTYFQNEAQLEKSRLLSDRFSAERPKGSFSTLEIQRTEQGDSAMYLCASSLGGISGNTIYFGEGSWLTVV.

This clonotype has ten or more counts. The rearrangement links TRBV28 to TRBJ1-1; D not certain. Trimming removed 3 bases from V and 5 bases from J, with 16 bases in between. The CDR3 consists of 15 residues. In germline, CDR1 is MDHEN, CDR2 SYDVKM. The chain's CDR3 is CASSFLDPRKTEAFF. The CDR3 nucleotides are TGTGCCAGCAGTTTCCTGGACCCAAGAAAGACTGAAGCTTTCTTT.

This clonotype was counted only a few times. V gene TRBV5-1 combines with J gene TRBJ1-2, with D unclear. Trimming left V 0 bases short and J 5 bases short, with 20 bases between. This CDR3 has 17 residues. Germline V gene sequence: CDR1 SGHRS, CDR2 YFSETQ. The CDR3 loop is CASSLEVGPGVRYGYTF. Here the CDR3 DNA reads TGCGCCAGCAGCTTGGAAGTAGGGCCTGGGGTTCGATATGGCTACACCTTC.

This clonotype was observed many times. The chain recombines TRBV5-1 with TRBJ1-1, with 7 bases aligning to TRBD1. The CDR3 sequence is 15 residues long. The V and J ends lost 2 bases and 0 bases, in that order; junction bases with no gene match: 4. Germline CDR1 SGHRS, CDR2 YFSETQ. The CDR3, as DNA: TGCGCCAGCAGCTTTAGACAGGGCGTGAACACTGAAGCTTTCTTT. As protein: CASSFRQGVNTEAFF.

At least ten counts were recorded for this clonotype. This CDR3 is CASAQFGAGGNYGYTF. The CDR3 DNA follows: TGTGCCAGCGCCCAATTCGGAGCAGGTGGTAACTATGGCTACACCTTC. V gene TRBV3-1 combines with J gene TRBJ1-2; the D is unclear. Trimming left V 8 bases short and J 1 base short, with 20 bases between. The V gene's germline CDR1 is LGHDT and CDR2 YNNKEL (reference sequence). The CDR3 has 16 amino acids.

This clonotype was seen many times. The rearrangement joins TRBV12-3 or TRBV12-4 to TRBJ1-2, with D maybe TRBD1 (5 bases). The germline V and J ends were trimmed by 2 bases and 4 bases, with 8 bases remaining between them. The CDR3 runs to 13 residues. The CDR3 DNA reads TGTGCCAGCAGTTTAAAGGGGAGCTATGGCTACACCTTC. Translation: CASSLKGSYGYTF.

In this sample, this clonotype turned up a few times. The chain employs TRBV12-3 or TRBV12-4 and TRBJ1-5, with a possible D match to TRBD1 (5 bases). The CDR3 extends over 14 amino acids. Trimming pared 2 bases from V and 3 bases from J, leaving 8 bases between. CDR3 protein: CASSLKGANQPQHF. In DNA form, the CDR3 reads TGTGCCAGCAGTTTAAAAGGGGCCAATCAGCCCCAGCATTTT.

V and J are TRBV11-2 and TRBJ2-1; perhaps D is TRBD1 or TRBD2 (5 bases each). The CDR3 consists of 14 residues. Per germline, CDR1 SGHAT and CDR2 FQNNGV. V gave up 1 base and J gave up 7 bases, with 11 bases separating them. DNA of the CDR3: TGTGCCAGCAGCTTAGGGGGACCATTAAATGAGCAGTTCTTC. Its protein product is CASSLGGPLNEQFF.

This clonotype was seen at least ten times. The chain uses TRBV6-2 or TRBV6-3 and TRBJ2-5; TRBD2 aligns across 8 bases. J was trimmed by 5 bases and V by 5 bases; bases with no gene match: 7. Germline CDR1 is MNHEY and CDR2 is SVGEGT. This CDR3 spans 14 amino acids. CDR3 loop: CASSGLAALETQYF. DNA of the CDR3: TGTGCCAGCAGTGGACTAGCCGCCCTGGAGACCCAGTACTTC.

This clonotype has only a few counts. V and J are TRBV29-1 and TRBJ2-1; D not resolved. The V and J ends lost 2 bases and 5 bases respectively, with 7 bases between them. The CDR3 consists of 12 residues. CDR1 SQVTM and CDR2 ANQGSEA come from the germline V gene. The CDR3, as DNA: TGCAGCGTTGAACTACCTAACAATGAGCAGTTCTTC. As protein: CSVELPNNEQFF.

The chain recombines TRBV28 with TRBJ1-3; D is possibly TRBD1 (6 bases). Germline lookup yields CDR1 MDHEN and CDR2 SYDVKM. Trimming pared 2 bases from V and 3 bases from J, leaving 14 bases between. CDR3 size: 16 residues. The CDR3 DNA follows: TGTGCCAGCAGTTTACCCGGGGGCTCGGGTGGAAACACCATATATTTT. Its translation: CASSLPGGSGGNTIYF. The entire variable domain, with the rest obtained from reference TRBV28 and TRBJ1-3, is as follows: DVKVTQSSRYLVKRTGEKVFLECVQDMDHENMFWYRQDPGLGLRLIYFSYDVKMKEKGDIPEGYSVSREKKERFSLILESASTNQTSMYLCASSLPGGSGGNTIYFGEGSWLTVV.

The sample holds many counts of this clonotype. This chain links TRBV3-1 with TRBJ2-3, with a possible D match to TRBD2 (6 bases). The length of the CDR3 is 16 residues. Germline V gene lookup returns CDR1 LGHDT and CDR2 YNNKEL (reference sequence). V was shortened by 3 bases and J by 5 bases, with 18 bases between the two germline ends. CDR3 DNA: TGTGCCAGCAGCCATCAAAGAGCGGGTTTTCGAGATACGCAGTATTTT. Its translation: CASSHQRAGFRDTQYF.

This clonotype was detected many times. This rearrangement joins TRBV7-2 to TRBJ2-3; 9 bases match TRBD1. With V trimmed by 5 bases and J by 3 bases, 9 bases remained unmatched. From germline, CDR1 is SGHTA and CDR2 FQGNSA. The CDR3 is made up of 16 amino acids. The CDR3 sequence: CASSPGLDRGTDTQYF. Here the CDR3 DNA reads TGTGCCAGCAGCCCCGGATTGGACAGGGGTACAGATACGCAGTATTTT.

This clonotype was recorded at least ten times. The chain is built from TRBV20-1 and TRBJ2-1; TRBD2 aligns across 10 bases. Trimming took 1 base from V and 7 from J; bases not matched to a gene: 4. Germline V gene lookup returns CDR1 DFQATT and CDR2 SNEGSKA (reference sequence). The CDR3 sequence is 14 residues long. CDR3 coding DNA: TGCAGTGCTAGAGTACCTAGCGGGAGTAATGAGCAGTTCTTC. This sequence encodes CSARVPSGSNEQFF.

This clonotype was counted ten times or more. V usage is TRBV27 and J usage is TRBJ2-2, with D possibly being TRBD1 or TRBD2 (5 bases each). V dropped 5 bases and J dropped 3 bases, with 10 bases sitting between them. Germline V gene data show CDR1 as MNHEY and CDR2 as SMNVEV (reference sequence). This CDR3 spans 14 amino acids. CDR3 sequence: CASSPEGYTGELFF. The CDR3 DNA reads as TGTGCCAGCAGTCCCGAGGGGTACACCGGGGAGCTGTTTTTT.

CDR3 nucleotides: TGTGCCAGCAGTGAAAATCCAGCTCCTAACTATGGCTACACCTTC. Its protein product is CASSENPAPNYGYTF. The chain joins TRBV2 to TRBJ1-2; D uncertain. The germline V gene has CDR1 SNHLY and CDR2 FYNNEI. Trimming shortened V by 2 bases and J by 0 bases, and 10 bases separated the two germline ends. The CDR3 sequence is 15 residues long.

This clonotype ranks as medium-sized. The chain joins TRBV28 to TRBJ1-5; D uncertain. This CDR3 comprises 17 residues. Looked up from germline, CDR1 is MDHEN and CDR2 is SYDVKM. Trimming pared 5 bases from V and 0 bases from J, leaving 17 bases between. The CDR3 DNA sequence: TGTGCCAGCAGTCCCCTCCTCGAGATACATAGCAATCAGCCCCAGCATTTT. Translated: CASSPLLEIHSNQPQHF.

There are many counts of this clonotype. The J gene is TRBJ2-1, the V gene TRBV11-2; TRBD2 agrees at 10 bases. Germline CDR1 SGHAT, CDR2 FQNNGV. This CDR3 comprises 18 residues. V shed 3 bases and J 0 bases; nucleotides not matched to a gene: 8. The DNA of the CDR3 is TGTGCCAGCAGCTTTAAGACTAGCGGGCCAAGCTCCTACAATGAGCAGTTCTTC. Its protein is CASSFKTSGPSSYNEQFF.

The sample holds a few counts of this clonotype. The chain is built from TRBV5-1 and TRBJ1-1, with 7 bases aligning to TRBD1. The length of the CDR3 is 14 residues. The V and J ends lost 6 bases and 2 bases, in that order; junction bases with no gene match: 7. The V gene's germline CDR1 is SGHRS and CDR2 YFSETQ. CDR3 protein: CASNDAGGNTEAFF. Here the CDR3 DNA reads TGCGCCAGCAACGACGCAGGGGGAAACACTGAAGCTTTCTTT.

Many counts were recorded for this clonotype. The chain uses TRBV19 and TRBJ2-2; D possibly corresponds to TRBD1 (6 bases). Trimming stripped 1 base from V and 3 bases from J, with 12 bases between. CDR1 and CDR2 (germline): LNHDA, SQIVND (reference sequence). This CDR3 is 16 amino acids long. The CDR3 DNA follows: TGTGCCAGTAGTATAGCCCAGGGGTTTGACACCGGGGAGCTGTTTTTT. This encodes CASSIAQGFDTGELFF. Full variable domain (remainder filled in from reference TRBV19 and TRBJ2-2): DGGITQSPKYLFRKEGQNVTLSCEQNLNHDAMYWYRQDPGQGLRLIYYSQIVNDFQKGDIAEGYSVSREKKESFPLTVTSAQKNPTAFYLCASSIAQGFDTGELFFGEGSRLTVL.

This clonotype was seen only a few times. The genes are TRBV27 and TRBJ1-2; D gene ambiguous. This CDR3 region has 15 residues. V was trimmed by 5 bases and J by 8 bases, leaving 21 bases between them. Germline lookup yields CDR1 MNHEY and CDR2 SMNVEV (reference sequence). Here the CDR3 DNA reads TGTGCCAGCAGTCCTTCTAGCGGGAGGTCCGGAGGCTACACCTTC. Residues: CASSPSSGRSGGYTF.

This clonotype was recorded many times. The chain employs TRBV6-5 and TRBJ2-4, with 9 bases that match TRBD1. J was trimmed by 8 bases and V by 0 bases; bases with no gene match: 2. CDR3 length: 14 amino acids. Germline V gene data show CDR1 as MNHEY and CDR2 as SVGAGI. CDR3 bases: TGTGCCAGCAGTTACTCGACAGGGGGGGACATTCAGTACTTC. The encoded protein is CASSYSTGGDIQYF.

This clonotype was recorded a few times. This chain joins TRBV19 and TRBJ2-1, with D maybe TRBD1 (6 bases). The CDR3 consists of 14 residues. In germline, CDR1 is LNHDA, CDR2 SQIVND (reference sequence). The V and J ends lost 8 bases and 10 bases respectively, with 21 bases between them. CDR3 bases: TGTGCCAGTGCCGGGACACAGGGCGGTGTGGAGCAGTTCTTC. Protein product: CASAGTQGGVEQFF.

This clonotype has at least ten counts. The V gene is TRBV5-1, the J gene TRBJ2-3; 7 nucleotides agree with TRBD1. CDR1 is SGHRS and CDR2 is YFSETQ in the germline V gene. The CDR3 covers 15 residues. The junction had 5 bases not matched to a gene; V was cut back by 4 bases and J by 0 bases. The CDR3 nucleotides read TGCGCCAGCAGCACGGACAGGAGTAGCACAGATACGCAGTATTTT. Its protein is CASSTDRSSTDTQYF. The whole variable domain, remainder taken from reference TRBV5-1 and TRBJ2-3, is KAGVTQTPRYLIKTRGQQVTLSCSPISGHRSVSWYQQTPGQGLQFLFEYFSETQRNKGNFPGRFSGRQFSNSRSEMNVSTLELGDSALYLCASSTDRSSTDTQYFGPGTRLTVL.

Ten or more counts support this clonotype. This rearrangement joins TRBV3-1 to TRBJ2-7, with 7 bases matching TRBD1. Germline V lookup: CDR1 LGHDT, CDR2 YNNKEL (reference sequence). After removal of 3 bases from V and 2 bases from J, the junction contained 13 bases not matched to a gene. The CDR3 spans 17 residues. The CDR3 reads CASSHLLYRDSPYEQYF. DNA for the CDR3: TGTGCCAGCAGCCATCTCCTGTACCGGGACAGCCCCTACGAGCAGTACTTC.

This clonotype was detected a few times. The chain is built from TRBV5-6 and TRBJ1-1, with D tentatively TRBD1 (5 bases). The germline V gene has CDR1 SGHDT and CDR2 YYEEEE. Deletions cut 4 bases from V and 3 bases from J, with 7 bases between. The CDR3 is made up of 12 amino acids. CDR3 loop: CASSIQDTEAFF. In DNA, the CDR3 is TGTGCCAGCAGCATACAGGACACTGAAGCTTTCTTT.